The source of this T cell receptor beta chain is a study of response to subunit inactivated influenza vaccine. Only a few counts were recorded for this clonotype. MiXCR was run by TCRdb on the RT-PCR reads, yielding one entry per CDR3 protein. The sample contains hundreds of thousands of distinct CDR3 sequences, roughly 14% of which appear only once. V was shortened by 4 bases and J by 1 base, with 11 bases between the two germline ends. The CDR3 spans 14 residues. In germline, CDR1 is SGHKS, CDR2 YYEKEE (reference sequence). The sequence was obtained from a man in his forties or fifties who received an inactivated influenza vaccine. The source material was PBMCs from blood, sampled 14 to 15 days before vaccination. The genes are TRBV5-5 and TRBJ2-5, with D possibly matching TRBD2 (6 bases). The CDR3 DNA follows: TGTGCCAGCAGCCGCCGGGGGAGCCAAGAGACCCAGTACTTC. It translates to CASSRRGSQETQYF.